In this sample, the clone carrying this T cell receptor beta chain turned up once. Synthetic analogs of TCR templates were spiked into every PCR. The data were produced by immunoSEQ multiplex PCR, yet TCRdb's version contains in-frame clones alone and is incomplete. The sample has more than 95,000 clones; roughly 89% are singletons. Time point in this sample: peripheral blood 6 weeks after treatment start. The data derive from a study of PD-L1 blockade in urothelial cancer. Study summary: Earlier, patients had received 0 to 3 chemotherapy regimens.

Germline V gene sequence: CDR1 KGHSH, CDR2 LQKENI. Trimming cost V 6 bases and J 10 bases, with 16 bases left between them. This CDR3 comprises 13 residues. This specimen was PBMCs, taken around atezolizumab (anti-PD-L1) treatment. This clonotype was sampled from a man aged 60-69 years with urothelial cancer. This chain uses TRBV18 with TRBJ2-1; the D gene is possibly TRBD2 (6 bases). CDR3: CASSPTSYQEQFF. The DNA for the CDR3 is TGTGCCAGCTCGCCCACTAGCTATCAGGAGCAGTTCTTC.